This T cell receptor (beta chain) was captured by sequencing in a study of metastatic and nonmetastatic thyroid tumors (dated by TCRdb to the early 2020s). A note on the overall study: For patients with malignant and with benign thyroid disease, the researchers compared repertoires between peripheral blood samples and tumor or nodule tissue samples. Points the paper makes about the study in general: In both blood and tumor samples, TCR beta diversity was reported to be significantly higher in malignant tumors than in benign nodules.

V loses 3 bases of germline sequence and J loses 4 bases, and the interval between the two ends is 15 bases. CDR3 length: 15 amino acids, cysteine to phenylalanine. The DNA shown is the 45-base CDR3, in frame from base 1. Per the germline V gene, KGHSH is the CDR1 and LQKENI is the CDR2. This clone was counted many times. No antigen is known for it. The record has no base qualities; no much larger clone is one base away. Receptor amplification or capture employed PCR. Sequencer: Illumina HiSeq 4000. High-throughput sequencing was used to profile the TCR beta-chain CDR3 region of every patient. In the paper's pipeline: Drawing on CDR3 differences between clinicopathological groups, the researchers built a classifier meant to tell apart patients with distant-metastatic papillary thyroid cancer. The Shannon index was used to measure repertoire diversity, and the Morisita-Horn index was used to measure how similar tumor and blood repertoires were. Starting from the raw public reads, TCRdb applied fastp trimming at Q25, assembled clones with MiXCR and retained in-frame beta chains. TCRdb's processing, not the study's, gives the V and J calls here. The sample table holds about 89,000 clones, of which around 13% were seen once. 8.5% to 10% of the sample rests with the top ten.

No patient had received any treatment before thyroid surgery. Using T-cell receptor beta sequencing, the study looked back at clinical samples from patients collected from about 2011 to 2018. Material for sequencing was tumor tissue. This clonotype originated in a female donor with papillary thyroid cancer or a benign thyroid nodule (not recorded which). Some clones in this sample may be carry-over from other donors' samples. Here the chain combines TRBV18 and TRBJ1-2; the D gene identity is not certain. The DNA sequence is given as TGTGCCAGCTCACCCGACGAGGCAGGTGCCTATGGCTACACCTTC. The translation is CASSPDEAGAYGYTF.